The subject of this entry is one T cell receptor (beta chain). The data are from a study of blood T cell repertoires in COVID-19. The overall study: Acute and convalescent COVID-19 specimens originated in the United States, Italy and Spain. Sample material is recorded as cDNA or gDNA derived from T cells, B-cell-depleted T cells, or PBMCs.

The CDR3 has 13 amino acids. The V and J ends lost 2 bases and 3 bases respectively, with 7 bases between them. Germline lookup yields CDR1 LNHDA and CDR2 SQIVND (reference sequence). Some clones are missing from TCRdb's copy, which holds only in-frame ones; the method was immunoSEQ multiplex PCR. The sample yields about 99,000 clones, more than 75% seen once. This sequence joins TRBV19 and TRBJ1-1; possible D gene TRBD1, 6 bases. The sequenced material came from peripheral blood. This TCR was sampled from a human donor in a cohort sampled during active COVID-19. The DNA for the CDR3 is TGTGCCAGTAGTATACAGGGGTACACTGAAGCTTTCTTT. The encoded protein is CASSIQGYTEAFF.